This TCR beta chain was recovered during a study of blood T cells in healthy people across ages. Study results and limitations: More naive CD4+ cells and higher diversity were found in long-lived than in aged donors. CMV status of donors was not determined, possibly confounding expanded clonotype changes.

This clonotype was detected a few times. Antigen specificity is unknown. Primers used in a second PCR of roughly 6 to 11 cycles were a sample-barcoded 5' primer and a J-beta primer mix. TCRdb ran MiXCR on the 5' RACE reads and lists one entry per CDR3 protein. Of 600,000 to 850,000 distinct CDR3 sequences listed, about 42% are singletons. V lost 6 bases to trimming and J lost 0 bases, with 12 bases between them. The CDR3 covers 15 residues. The germline V gene encodes CDR1 MNHEY and CDR2 SVGEGT. The sequenced sample was blood. This chain connects TRBV6-2 or TRBV6-3 to TRBJ2-1, with D possibly being TRBD2 (5 bases). This TCR was recovered from a woman aged 60-70 years in good health. The CDR3 region is CASRRLSTSYNEQFF. CDR3 nucleotide sequence: TGTGCCAGCAGGCGACTATCAACCTCCTACAATGAGCAGTTCTTC.